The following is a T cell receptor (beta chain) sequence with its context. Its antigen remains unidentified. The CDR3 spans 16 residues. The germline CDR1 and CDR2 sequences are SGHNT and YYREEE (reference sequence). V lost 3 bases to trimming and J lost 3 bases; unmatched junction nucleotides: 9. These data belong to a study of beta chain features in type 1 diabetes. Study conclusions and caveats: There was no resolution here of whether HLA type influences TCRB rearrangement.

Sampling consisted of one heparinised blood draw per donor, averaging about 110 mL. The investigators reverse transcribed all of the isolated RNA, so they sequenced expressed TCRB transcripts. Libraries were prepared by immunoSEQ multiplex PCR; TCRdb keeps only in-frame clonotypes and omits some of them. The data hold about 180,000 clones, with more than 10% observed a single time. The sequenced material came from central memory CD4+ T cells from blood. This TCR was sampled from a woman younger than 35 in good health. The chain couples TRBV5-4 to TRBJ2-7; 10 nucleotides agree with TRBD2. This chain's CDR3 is CASSSNSGRAFYEQYF. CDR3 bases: TGTGCCAGCAGCTCAAACAGCGGGAGGGCCTTCTACGAGCAGTACTTC.